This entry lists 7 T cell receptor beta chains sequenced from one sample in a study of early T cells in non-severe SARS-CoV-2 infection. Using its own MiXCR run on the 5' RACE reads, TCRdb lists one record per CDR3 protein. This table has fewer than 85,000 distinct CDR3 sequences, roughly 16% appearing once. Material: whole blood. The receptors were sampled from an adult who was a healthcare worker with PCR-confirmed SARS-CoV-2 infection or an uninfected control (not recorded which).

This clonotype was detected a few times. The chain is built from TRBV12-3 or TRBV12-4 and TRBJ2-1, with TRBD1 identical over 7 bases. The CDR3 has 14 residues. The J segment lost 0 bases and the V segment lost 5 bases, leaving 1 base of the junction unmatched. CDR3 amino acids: CASSRQGSYNEQFF. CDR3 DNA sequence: TGTGCCAGCAGTCGACAGGGCTCCTACAATGAGCAGTTCTTC.

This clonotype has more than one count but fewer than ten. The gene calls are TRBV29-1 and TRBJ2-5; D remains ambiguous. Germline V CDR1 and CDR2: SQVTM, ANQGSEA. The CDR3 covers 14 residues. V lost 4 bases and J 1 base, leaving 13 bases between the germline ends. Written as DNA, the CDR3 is TGCAGCGTTGGGATCTATGGGGTCCAAGAGACCCAGTACTTC. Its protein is CSVGIYGVQETQYF.

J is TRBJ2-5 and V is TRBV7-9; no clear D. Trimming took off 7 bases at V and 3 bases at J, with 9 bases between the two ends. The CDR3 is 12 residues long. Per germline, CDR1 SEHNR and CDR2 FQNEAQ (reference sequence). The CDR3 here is CASIRQEETQYF. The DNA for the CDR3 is TGTGCCAGCATCCGACAAGAAGAGACCCAGTACTTC.

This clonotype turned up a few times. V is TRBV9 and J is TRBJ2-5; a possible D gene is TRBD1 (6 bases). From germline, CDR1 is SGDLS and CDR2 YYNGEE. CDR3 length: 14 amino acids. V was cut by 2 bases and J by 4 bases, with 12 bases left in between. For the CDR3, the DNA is TGTGCCAGCAGCGTCCGCCAGGGGATAGAGACCCAGTACTTC. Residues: CASSVRQGIETQYF.

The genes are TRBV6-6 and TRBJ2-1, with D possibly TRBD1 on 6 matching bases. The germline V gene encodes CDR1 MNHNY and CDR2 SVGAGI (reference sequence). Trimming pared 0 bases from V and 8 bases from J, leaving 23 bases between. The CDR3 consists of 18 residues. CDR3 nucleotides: TGTGCCAGCAGTTACTCCGTAGACAGGTTCGGTTCGTTCGATGAGCAGTTCTTC. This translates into CASSYSVDRFGSFDEQFF.

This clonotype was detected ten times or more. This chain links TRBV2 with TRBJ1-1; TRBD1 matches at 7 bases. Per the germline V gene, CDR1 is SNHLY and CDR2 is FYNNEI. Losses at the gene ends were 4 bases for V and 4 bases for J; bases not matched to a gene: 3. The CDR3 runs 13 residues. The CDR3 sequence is CASSGQGATEAFF. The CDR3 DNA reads TGTGCCAGCAGTGGACAGGGTGCCACTGAAGCTTTCTTT.

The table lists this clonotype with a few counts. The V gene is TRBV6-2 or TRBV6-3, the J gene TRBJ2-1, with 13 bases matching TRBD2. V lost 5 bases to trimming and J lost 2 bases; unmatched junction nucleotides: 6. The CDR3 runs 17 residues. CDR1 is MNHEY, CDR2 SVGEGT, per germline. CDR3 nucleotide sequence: TGTGCCAGCAGTCGGAGGACTAGCGGGAGTACCTACAATGAGCAGTTCTTC. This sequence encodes CASSRRTSGSTYNEQFF.